The 20 T cell receptor beta chains given below trace back to one sample, sequenced in a study of cytomegalovirus exposure and HLA in healthy donors. With 60 Vbeta and 13 Jbeta primers, the PCR was carried out. Libraries were prepared by immunoSEQ multiplex PCR; TCRdb keeps only in-frame clonotypes and omits some of them. This repertoire shows around 140,000 clones, roughly 9.6% found once; its top ten account for roughly 7.2%. The sequenced material came from PBMCs. These receptors were obtained from a middle-aged woman in good health and CMV-seropositive.

This clone came up a few times. The junction differs from germline at one of its ends, possibly a read error. The genes are TRBV7-9 and TRBJ2-5; no clear D. The CDR3 extends over 13 amino acids. The V gene's germline CDR1 is SEHNR and CDR2 FQNEAQ (reference sequence). Here the CDR3 DNA reads TGTGCCAGCAGTTTAGGGCCCCGAGAGACCCAGTACTTC. This encodes CASSLGPRETQYF.

V and J are TRBV2 and TRBJ1-4; TRBD1 matches at 8 bases. The CDR3 extends over 18 amino acids. V trimming: 9 bases; J trimming: 7 bases; junction bases outside the gene matches: 22. CDR1 SNHLY and CDR2 FYNNEI come from the germline V gene. This CDR3 reads CASFQGANFWGGGEKLFF. In DNA, the CDR3 is TGTGCCAGTTTCCAGGGGGCTAATTTTTGGGGGGGCGGTGAAAAACTGTTTTTT.

The gene calls are TRBV5-4 and TRBJ2-2, with TRBD2 matching over 7 bases. The length of the CDR3 is 15 residues. CDR1 and CDR2 from the germline V gene are SGHNT and YYREEE (reference sequence). V lost 4 bases, J lost 6 bases, and 9 bases stayed unmatched. The CDR3 DNA is TGTGCCAGCAGCCAACGGACTAGTGGATCCGGGGAGCTGTTTTTT. Protein sequence: CASSQRTSGSGELFF.

This clone was observed a few times. The rearrangement joins TRBV9 to TRBJ2-1; perhaps TRBD1 as D (5 bases). Germline CDR1 SGDLS, CDR2 YYNGEE. Trimming removed 0 bases at V and 5 bases at J, with 12 bases between. The CDR3 is 15 residues long. CDR3 sequence reads: CASSVEGFGDNEQFF. The CDR3 DNA reads TGTGCCAGCAGCGTAGAGGGGTTTGGAGACAATGAGCAGTTCTTC.

This clone showed up many times. The chain employs TRBV5-1 and TRBJ2-3, with TRBD1 matching over 9 bases. The CDR3 has 17 amino acids. The germline V gene encodes CDR1 SGHRS and CDR2 YFSETQ. V lost 2 bases, J lost 4 bases, and 11 bases stayed unmatched. The CDR3 DNA is TGCGCCAGCAGCTTTCAGCCGACAGGGGGTCTTGCAGATACGCAGTATTTT. Protein product: CASSFQPTGGLADTQYF.

The chain combines TRBV19 with TRBJ1-6, with a possible D match to TRBD1 (6 bases). The CDR3 is 15 amino acids. Per germline, CDR1 LNHDA and CDR2 SQIVND (reference sequence). The V end was cut by 1 base, the J end by 6 bases, with 10 bases between. DNA for the CDR3: TGTGCCAGTAGTATAGGGACAGACTTTAATTCACCCCTCCACTTT. This translates into CASSIGTDFNSPLHF.

The V gene is TRBV7-2, the J gene TRBJ2-1, with 7 positions matching TRBD1. The germline V gene has CDR1 SGHTA and CDR2 FQGNSA. The V segment lost 3 bases and the J segment 9 bases; nucleotides outside the gene matches: 5. The CDR3 is 13 residues long. Written as DNA, the CDR3 is TGTGCCAGCAGCTTCACTCGACAGGGTGAGCAGTTCTTC. Translating gives CASSFTRQGEQFF.

This clone was found a few times. The gene calls are TRBV5-1 and TRBJ1-2; the match to TRBD1 covers 7 bases. V lost 4 bases to trimming and J lost 4 bases; unmatched junction nucleotides: 4. Germline CDR1 reads SGHRS; CDR2 reads YFSETQ. CDR3 length: 13 residues. CDR3 DNA: TGCGCCAGCAGCATTGGGACAGTCTATGGCTACACCTTC. Its protein is CASSIGTVYGYTF.

This chain connects TRBV5-1 to TRBJ2-3; possible D gene TRBD2, 6 bases. This CDR3 spans 14 amino acids. Germline CDR1 is SGHRS and CDR2 is YFSETQ. The V end lost 4 bases, the J end lost 5 bases, and 14 bases lay between the germline ends. This CDR3 reads CASSKGGFKDTQYF. CDR3 DNA: TGCGCCAGCAGCAAAGGAGGGTTTAAAGATACGCAGTATTTT.

In this sample, this clone turned up a few times. The V and J genes are TRBV7-2 and TRBJ1-2; maybe TRBD1 (6 bases). The CDR3 extends over 17 amino acids. Germline-derived CDR1 and CDR2 are SGHTA and FQGNSA. With 3 bases removed from V and 4 bases from J, the gap between germline ends came to 21 bases. CDR3 region: CASSFLGGGSGGYGYTF. The CDR3 nucleotides read TGTGCCAGCAGCTTCCTGGGGGGGGGCTCCGGGGGCTATGGCTACACCTTC.

The V call is TRBV6-1, the J call TRBJ1-6; D gene uncertain. Trimming left V 4 bases short and J 7 bases short, with 17 bases between. The CDR3 spans 16 residues. Germline lookup yields CDR1 MNHNS and CDR2 SASEGT. The CDR3 loop reads CASSASPIPPNSPLHF. In DNA form, the CDR3 reads TGTGCCAGCAGTGCTTCACCTATTCCCCCGAATTCACCCCTCCACTTT.

This clone was seen a few times. The chain links TRBV19 to TRBJ1-6; weak D call: TRBD1 (5 bases). V was pared by 6 bases and J by 5 bases, with 14 bases between. The CDR3 is made up of 15 amino acids. Germline V gene lookup returns CDR1 LNHDA and CDR2 SQIVND (reference sequence). In nucleotides, the CDR3 is TGTGCCAGTAGAGCGGGACGGTGGGATAATTCACCCCTCCACTTT. Translating gives CASRAGRWDNSPLHF. The full variable domain, rest sourced from reference TRBV19 and TRBJ1-6, is DGGITQSPKYLFRKEGQNVTLSCEQNLNHDAMYWYRQDPGQGLRLIYYSQIVNDFQKGDIAEGYSVSREKKESFPLTVTSAQKNPTAFYLCASRAGRWDNSPLHFGNGTRLTVT.

Worth noting for this clone: At one end, the junction sequence differs from germline, possibly due to a read error. The chain recombines TRBV6-1 with TRBJ1-2; 7 bases map to TRBD1. This CDR3 comprises 13 residues. Germline CDR1 and CDR2: MNHNS and SASEGT. CDR3 DNA sequence: TGTGCCAGCAGTGAAAGAGGGGGCTATGGCTACCCCTTC. Protein sequence: CASSERGGYGYPF.

This clone was seen only a few times. V is TRBV4-1 and J is TRBJ2-3, with 10 bases that match TRBD2. Trimming took 0 bases from V and 7 from J; bases not matched to a gene: 13. Germline assignment: CDR1 MGHRA and CDR2 YSYEKL. CDR3 length: 18 residues. CDR3 amino acids: CASSQDFGALAGAYTQYF. For the CDR3, the DNA is TGCGCCAGCAGCCAAGATTTCGGGGCGCTAGCGGGGGCGTATACGCAGTATTTT.

The rearrangement links TRBV2 to TRBJ1-1; perhaps TRBD1 as D (5 bases). Germline CDR1 is SNHLY and CDR2 is FYNNEI. The CDR3 spans 14 residues. V lost 3 bases, J lost 4 bases, and 12 bases lay in between. In DNA form, the CDR3 reads TGTGCCAGCAGTGAGGGGGGATGGGGCACTGAAGCTTTCTTT. Translating gives CASSEGGWGTEAFF.

This sequence joins TRBV6-5 and TRBJ2-7; D remains ambiguous. V lost 6 bases and J 2 bases, leaving 11 bases between the germline ends. Germline assignment: CDR1 MNHEY and CDR2 SVGAGI. The CDR3 runs 13 residues. CDR3 bases: TGTGCCAGCAGAGATAGTGTCACCTACGAGCAGTACTTC. Residues: CASRDSVTYEQYF.

Only a few counts were recorded for this clone. This chain uses TRBV6-6 with TRBJ1-2; 11 positions agree with TRBD1. This CDR3 spans 15 amino acids. CDR1 and CDR2 (germline): MNHNY, SVGAGI (reference sequence). The junction had 9 bases not matched to a gene; V was cut back by 5 bases and J by 7 bases. The CDR3 loop is CASSPGQGAISGYTF. CDR3 coding DNA: TGTGCCAGCAGTCCAGGACAGGGGGCGATCAGTGGCTACACCTTC.

This clone has only one observation. V gene TRBV6-6 combines with J gene TRBJ2-1; TRBD1 matches at 7 bases. The germline CDR1 and CDR2 sequences are MNHNY and SVGAGI (reference sequence). The CDR3 is made up of 16 amino acids. The trim removed 2 bases at V and 8 bases at J, leaving 12 bases unmatched. CDR3 sequence: CASSYPTGLGSYEQFF. The CDR3 DNA is TGTGCCAGCAGTTACCCGACAGGGTTGGGTTCGTATGAGCAGTTCTTC.

The table lists this clone with a few counts. J is TRBJ1-1 and V is TRBV15; TRBD1 is a possible D gene (6 bases). Trimming left V 2 bases short and J 1 base short, with 11 bases between. Looked up from germline, CDR1 is LNHNV and CDR2 is YYDKDF (reference sequence). The CDR3 length is 15 residues. The CDR3 region is CATSRLDRPNTEAFF. In DNA form, the CDR3 reads TGTGCCACCAGCAGACTTGACAGGCCGAACACTGAAGCTTTCTTT.

V is TRBV6-5 and J is TRBJ1-1, with a weak D call TRBD1 (5 bases). The V end was cut by 2 bases, the J end by 0 bases, with 10 bases between. The CDR3 consists of 15 residues. The germline CDR1 and CDR2 sequences are MNHEY and SVGAGI. In nucleotides, the CDR3 is TGTGCCAGCAGTTACACCAGGGAGGTGAACACTGAAGCTTTCTTT. It codes for CASSYTREVNTEAFF.